This T cell receptor beta chain was captured in a study of T cell changes during pregnancy in multiple sclerosis. The CDR3 is made up of 15 amino acids. Germline V gene sequence: CDR1 SGHVS, CDR2 FQNEAQ. Trimming took 5 bases from V and 4 from J; bases not matched to a gene: 5. The repertoire was sequenced with immunoSEQ multiplex PCR; TCRdb's copy has only in-frame clones and lacks some. The table lists 80,000 or so clones, about 93% of them singletons, with around 0.91% in the top ten. Sample: peripheral blood, taken in the second trimester of pregnancy. This receptor was obtained from a female donor in good health, enrolled as a control in a pregnancy study. This rearrangement joins TRBV7-8 to TRBJ2-1, with TRBD2 matching 10 bases. The DNA of the CDR3 is TGTGCCAGCAGCAGCGGACTAGCGGAATACAATGAGCAGTTCTTC. Translating gives CASSSGLAEYNEQFF.